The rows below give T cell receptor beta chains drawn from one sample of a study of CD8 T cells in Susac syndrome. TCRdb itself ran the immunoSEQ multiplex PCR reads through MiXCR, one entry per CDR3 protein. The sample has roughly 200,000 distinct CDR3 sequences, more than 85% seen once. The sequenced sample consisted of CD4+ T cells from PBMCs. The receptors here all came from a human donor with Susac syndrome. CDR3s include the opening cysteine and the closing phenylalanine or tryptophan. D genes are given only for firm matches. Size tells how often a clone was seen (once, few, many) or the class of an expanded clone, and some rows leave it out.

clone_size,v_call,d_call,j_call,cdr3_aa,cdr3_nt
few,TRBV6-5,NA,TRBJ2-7,CASSPVAGYEQYF,TGTGCCAGCAGTCCAGTCGCGGGCTACGAGCAGTACTTC
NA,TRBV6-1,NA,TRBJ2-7,CASSFYREAYEQYF,TGTGCCAGCAGTTTCTACAGGGAGGCCTACGAGCAGTACTTC
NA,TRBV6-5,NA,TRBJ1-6,CASSYSLILSSYNSPLHF,TGTGCCAGCAGTTACTCATTGATTTTGAGCTCCTATAATTCACCCCTCCACTTT
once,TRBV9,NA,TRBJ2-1,CASSPRRDAEQFF,TGTGCCAGCAGCCCACGTAGGGACGCTGAGCAGTTCTTC
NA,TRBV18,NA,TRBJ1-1,CASSPLDKAEAFF,TGTGCCAGCTCACCACTGGACAAAGCTGAAGCTTTCTTT
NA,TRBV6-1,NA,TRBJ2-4,CATSKIAKNIQYF,TGTGCCACATCTAAGATAGCCAAAAACATTCAGTACTTC
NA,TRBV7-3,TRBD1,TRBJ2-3,CASSLNRGAQYF,TGTGCCAGCAGCTTAAACAGGGGTGCGCAGTATTTT
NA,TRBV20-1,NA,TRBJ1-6,CSARRGAPLANSPLHF,TGCAGTGCTAGGCGGGGGGCCCCCCTGGCTAATTCACCCCTCCACTTT
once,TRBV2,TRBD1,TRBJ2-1,CASRGRQGSISYNEQFF,TGTGCCAGCAGGGGCCGACAGGGGTCTATCTCCTACAATGAGCAGTTCTTC
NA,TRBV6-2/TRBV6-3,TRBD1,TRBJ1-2,CASSYRQGGYGYTF,TGTGCCAGCAGTTACAGACAGGGAGGCTATGGCTACACCTTC
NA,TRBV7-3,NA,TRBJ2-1,CASSLGGEDNEQFF,TGTGCCAGCAGCCTAGGGGGGGAAGACAATGAGCAGTTCTTC
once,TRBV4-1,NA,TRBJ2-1,CASSPTRADTFYNEQFF,TGCGCCAGCAGTCCCACTCGGGCGGACACATTCTACAATGAGCAGTTCTTC
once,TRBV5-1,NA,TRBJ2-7,CASSDTGTAPVEQYF,TGCGCCAGCAGCGACACCGGGACGGCTCCAGTCGAGCAGTACTTC
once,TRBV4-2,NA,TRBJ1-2,CASSQDYFKADNYGYTF,TGTGCCAGCAGCCAAGATTATTTCAAGGCAGACAACTATGGCTACACCTTC
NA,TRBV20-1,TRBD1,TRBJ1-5,CSARGEAGGSNNQPQHF,TGCAGTGCTAGAGGAGAGGCAGGGGGCTCCAACAATCAGCCCCAGCATTTT
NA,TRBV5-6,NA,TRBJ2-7,CASSRLDRGYEQYF,TGTGCCAGCAGCCGCTTGGACAGAGGCTACGAGCAGTACTTC
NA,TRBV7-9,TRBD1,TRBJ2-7,CASNTDRGRSEQYF,TGTGCCAGCAACACGGACAGGGGGCGATCCGAGCAGTACTTC
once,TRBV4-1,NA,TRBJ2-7,CASSQPRQTIYEQYF,TGCGCCAGCAGCCAACCGCGACAGACAATTTACGAGCAGTACTTC
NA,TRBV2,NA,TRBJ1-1,CASSVRGRGTEAFF,TGTGCCAGCAGTGTAAGGGGCCGAGGGACTGAAGCTTTCTTT
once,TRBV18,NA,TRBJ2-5,CASSHRTDGAETQYF,TGTGCCAGCTCACATCGGACAGATGGGGCAGAGACCCAGTACTTC
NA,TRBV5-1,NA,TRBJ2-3,CASSLLQDAADTQYF,TGCGCCAGCAGCTTGTTACAGGACGCGGCAGATACGCAGTATTTT
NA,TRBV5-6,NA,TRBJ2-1,CASSLRQYNEQFF,TGTGCCAGCAGCCTGAGACAGTACAATGAGCAGTTCTTC
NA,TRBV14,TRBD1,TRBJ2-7,CASSQVPGQGSASYEQYF,TGTGCCAGCAGCCAAGTCCCGGGACAGGGGAGTGCGTCCTACGAGCAGTACTTC
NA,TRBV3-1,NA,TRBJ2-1,CASSQQDYSNEQFF,TGTGCCAGCAGCCAACAGGATTATAGCAATGAGCAGTTCTTC